This T cell receptor (beta chain) was captured in a study of blood T cell repertoires in COVID-19. Study at large: Acute and convalescent COVID-19 samples came from the United States, Italy and Spain.

Germline-derived CDR1 and CDR2 are LGHNA and YSLEER. The ends lost 5 bases at V and 5 bases at J; junction bases unmatched: 10. CDR3 length: 15 amino acids. Produced via immunoSEQ multiplex PCR; TCRdb's table is partial and in-frame only. The data hold about 250,000 clones, with 65% to 90% observed a single time. The sequencing sample was made of PBMCs or T cells enriched from blood (not recorded which). The TCR originated in a woman in her forties or fifties with acute COVID-19. This chain links TRBV4-3 with TRBJ2-5; TRBD2 aligns across 8 bases. Written as DNA, the CDR3 is TGCGCCAGCAGCTCCGTTGCGGGGGGCTGGGAGACCCAGTACTTC. This translates into CASSSVAGGWETQYF.